This T cell receptor beta chain was observed in a study of regulatory T cells in long-lasting Graves disease. CDR3 regions were amplified by Arm-PCR using iRepertoire HTBI primers to build TCR beta libraries. TCRdb re-derived calls from the multiplex PCR reads in MiXCR, one entry per CDR3 protein. The sample consists of fewer than 400,000 distinct CDR3 sequences, more than 20% of them appearing once. The study's findings and limits: Persistent disease was associated with favored TRBV28 usage and with favored use of TRBJ1-2 and TRBJ2-5.

Note on this clonotype: Its target is unknown.

The time point is: persistent/refractory GD, antithyroid drugs over 5 years with positive TRAb. Researchers made the TCR library from RNA that was extracted from PBMCs. The CDR3 consists of 15 residues. V shed 6 bases, J shed 5 bases, and the junction held 10 bases outside the gene matches. This chain connects TRBV12-3 or TRBV12-4 to TRBJ2-5; 9 bases fit TRBD2. The clonotype was recovered from a female donor with Graves disease. The specimen was peripheral blood mononuclear cells (PBMCs), collected when the disease was refractory, from a patient treated with antithyroid drugs. This CDR3 is CASSPSGSGRETQYF. The CDR3 DNA reads TGTGCCAGCAGCCCATCGGGGAGCGGGAGGGAGACCCAGTACTTC.